The 20 T cell receptor beta chains below all came from one sample that was sequenced in a study of cytomegalovirus exposure and HLA in healthy donors (dated by TCRdb to between 2016 and 2019). The library was produced with the immunoSEQ multiplex PCR assay. The multiplex PCR relied on a mix of 60 forward primers for TCR Vbeta segments and 13 reverse primers for TCR Jbeta segments. This is the immuneACCESS table as TCRdb keeps it, with only in-frame sequences that have V and J called. A part of the clones is gone; compared with another copy, unresolved V genes explain less than half, and the rest is unexplained. This sample holds tens of thousands of clones; roughly 70% were observed only once. The top ten clones comprise around 12% of the sample. The sample consisted of PBMCs. The receptors were gathered from an older man in good health and CMV-seronegative.

A single count supports this clone. The rearrangement uses TRBV30 and TRBJ1-6; 10 nucleotides align to TRBD1. V was pared by 3 bases and J by 7 bases, with 6 bases of the junction left unmatched. CDR1 is GTSNPN and CDR2 is SVGIG in the germline V gene (reference sequence). The CDR3 runs to 15 residues. The CDR3 nucleotides are TGTGCCTGGAGGTTGGACAGGGGGGTAAATTCACCCCTCCACTTT. This translates into CAWRLDRGVNSPLHF.

This clone came up once. This chain connects TRBV10-2 to TRBJ1-3; 7 nucleotides line up with TRBD1. This CDR3 region has 13 residues. Per the germline V gene, CDR1 is WSHSY and CDR2 is SAAADI. V shed 8 bases and J 4 bases; nucleotides not matched to a gene: 5. The chain's CDR3 is CASGGTEGNTIYF. The DNA for the CDR3 is TGCGCCAGCGGGGGGACAGAGGGAAACACCATATATTTT.

This chain uses TRBV10-2 with TRBJ1-6; the D gene is possibly TRBD1 (6 bases). V dropped 9 bases and J dropped 7 bases, with 16 bases sitting between them. Germline-derived CDR1 and CDR2 are WSHSY and SAAADI. This CDR3 has 14 residues. CDR3 sequence (DNA): TGCGCCAGTAGGGGGGGGGCAGGAAATTCACCCCTCCACTTT. Encoded protein: CASRGGAGNSPLHF.

The gene calls are TRBV11-2 and TRBJ2-1; 12 bases agree with TRBD2. The junction had 9 bases not matched to a gene; V was cut back by 4 bases and J by 5 bases. Germline CDR1 is SGHAT and CDR2 is FQNNGV. The CDR3 runs 17 residues. The CDR3 region has the DNA TGTGCCAGCAGCTCCTCTAGTCTAGCGGGAGGGGACAATGAGCAGTTCTTC. As protein: CASSSSSLAGGDNEQFF.

The rearrangement joins TRBV7-2 to TRBJ2-7, with a possible D match to TRBD2 (6 bases). The CDR3 contains 15 residues. CDR1 and CDR2 from the germline V gene are SGHTA and FQGNSA. Trimming took off 5 bases at V and 5 bases at J, with 19 bases between the two ends. CDR3 sequence reads: CASSARAGGVNEQYF. In nucleotides, the CDR3 is TGTGCCAGCAGCGCCCGAGCCGGGGGTGTAAACGAGCAGTACTTC.

The chain is built from TRBV7-9 and TRBJ2-1; tentative D call: TRBD2 (6 bases). V lost 2 bases and J lost 8, with 13 bases in between. Germline V gene lookup returns CDR1 SEHNR and CDR2 FQNEAQ (reference sequence). The CDR3 sequence is 14 residues long. This CDR3 reads CASSLLAPGHEQFF. The CDR3 coding sequence is TGTGCCAGCAGCTTACTAGCGCCCGGCCATGAGCAGTTCTTC.

CDR3 sequence: CASSSGGEGYGYTF. For the CDR3, the DNA is TGTGCCAGCTCGTCAGGGGGCGAAGGCTATGGCTACACCTTC. The chain is built from TRBV18 and TRBJ1-2; 8 bases map to TRBD1. Germline V CDR1 and CDR2: KGHSH, LQKENI. CDR3 length equals 14 residues. V was clipped by 6 bases and J by 4 bases; unmatched bases: 7.

The CDR3 region is CAWGGTSGGETQYF. The CDR3 nucleotides are TGTGCCTGGGGCGGGACTAGCGGGGGAGAGACCCAGTACTTC. The chain links TRBV30 to TRBJ2-5; 14 bases map to TRBD2. V lost 5 bases, J lost 4 bases, and 3 bases stayed unmatched. The CDR3 is 14 residues long. Looked up from germline, CDR1 is GTSNPN and CDR2 is SVGIG (reference sequence).

The chain links TRBV7-8 to TRBJ1-1; 8 nucleotides match TRBD1. The germline CDR1 and CDR2 sequences are SGHVS and FQNEAQ. CDR3 length equals 13 residues. V was clipped by 6 bases and J by 6 bases; unmatched bases: 6. The CDR3 bases are TGTGCCAGCAGGCCGACAGGGGCGGCTGAAGCTTTCTTT. Its protein is CASRPTGAAEAFF.

V and J are TRBV29-1 and TRBJ1-2; the match to TRBD1 covers 10 bases. CDR1 is SQVTM, CDR2 ANQGSEA, per germline. Trimming removed 4 bases from V and 2 bases from J; junction bases left unmatched: 13. This CDR3 contains 17 residues. CDR3 in amino acids: CSVGDRDRGHQNYGYTF. In nucleotides, the CDR3 is TGCAGCGTTGGGGACCGGGACAGGGGACACCAAAACTATGGCTACACCTTC.

The gene calls are TRBV7-9 and TRBJ1-1; D gene uncertain. The ends were cut back, 5 bases at V and 3 bases at J, with 7 bases in the middle. CDR1 is SEHNR and CDR2 is FQNEAQ in the germline V gene (reference sequence). The CDR3 contains 12 residues. CDR3 protein: CASSTPDTEAFF. DNA for the CDR3: TGTGCCAGCAGCACTCCGGACACTGAAGCTTTCTTT.

The chain carries TRBV5-1 and TRBJ1-4; possibly TRBD1 for D (5 bases). From germline, CDR1 is SGHRS and CDR2 YFSETQ. The CDR3 runs 16 residues. V was shortened by 0 bases and J by 4 bases, with 13 bases between the two germline ends. In DNA form, the CDR3 reads TGCGCCAGCAGCTTGGGTCCGGGGGGTAGTAATGAAAAACTGTTTTTT. Translation: CASSLGPGGSNEKLFF.

The chain is built from TRBV9 and TRBJ2-1; TRBD2 matches 9 bases. Losses at the gene ends were 0 bases for V and 8 bases for J; bases not matched to a gene: 6. Germline V gene data show CDR1 as SGDLS and CDR2 as YYNGEE. The CDR3 is 15 amino acids. CDR3 residues: CASSVGGGARDEQFF. The DNA for the CDR3 is TGTGCCAGCAGCGTAGGCGGGGGGGCCAGGGATGAGCAGTTCTTC.

This sequence joins TRBV5-5 and TRBJ2-2; 8 positions agree with TRBD1. The V and J ends lost 4 bases and 4 bases, in that order; junction bases with no gene match: 6. CDR1 SGHKS and CDR2 YYEKEE come from the germline V gene (reference sequence). The CDR3 totals 15 residues. CDR3 sequence reads: CASSQGQGGTGELFF. In DNA, the CDR3 is TGTGCCAGCAGCCAAGGACAGGGAGGCACCGGGGAGCTGTTTTTT.

The chain joins TRBV29-1 to TRBJ2-7; possibly TRBD1 for D (5 bases). The germline V gene encodes CDR1 SQVTM and CDR2 ANQGSEA. This CDR3 contains 12 residues. Trimming left V 8 bases short and J 8 bases short, with 19 bases between. The CDR3 DNA follows: TGCAGCACCTCGACAGACCCTACGAAGCAGTACTTC. Its translation is CSTSTDPTKQYF.

The genes are TRBV28 and TRBJ2-1, with D possibly being TRBD1 (6 bases). CDR1 is MDHEN and CDR2 is SYDVKM in the germline V gene. This CDR3 comprises 13 residues. V lost 8 bases and J lost 6, with 14 bases in between. The CDR3 region is CASDKGGSNEQFF. The CDR3 DNA reads TGTGCCAGCGATAAAGGGGGATCCAATGAGCAGTTCTTC.

The chain carries TRBV7-2 and TRBJ2-7; perhaps TRBD2 as D (7 bases). With 5 bases removed from V and 5 bases from J, the gap between germline ends came to 22 bases. There are 16 residues in the CDR3. In germline, CDR1 is SGHTA, CDR2 FQGNSA. The CDR3 DNA reads TGTGCCAGCAGCCCTAGGGGGGGGCAGGGGTTTGACGAGCAGTACTTC. Translated, it gives CASSPRGGQGFDEQYF. Full variable domain (missing parts from reference TRBV7-2 and TRBJ2-7): GAGVSQSPSNKVTEKGKDVELRCDPISGHTALYWYRQSLGQGLEFLIYFQGNSAPDKSGLPSDRFSAERTGGSVSTLTIQRTQQEDSAVYLCASSPRGGQGFDEQYFGPGTRLTVT.

CDR3: CASSETGEPVSQYF. CDR3 DNA: TGTGCCAGCAGTGAAACAGGGGAACCTGTGTCCCAGTACTTC. V is TRBV28 and J is TRBJ2-7; 7 nucleotides agree with TRBD1. CDR1 and CDR2 (germline): MDHEN, SYDVKM. This CDR3 comprises 14 residues. V lost 5 bases and J lost 10; bases outside the gene matches: 14.

The chain is built from TRBV7-8 and TRBJ2-1, with 13 bases identical to TRBD2. In germline, CDR1 is SGHVS, CDR2 FQNEAQ. The CDR3 is 15 amino acids. V lost 1 base and J lost 8; bases outside the gene matches: 2. The CDR3 is CASSLGTSGGYEQFF. CDR3 nucleotides: TGTGCCAGCAGCTTAGGGACTAGCGGGGGATATGAGCAGTTCTTC.

The gene calls are TRBV4-3 and TRBJ1-3; D not certain. Germline CDR1 and CDR2: LGHNA and YSLEER. The germline V and J ends were trimmed by 4 bases and 0 bases, with 16 bases remaining between them. This CDR3 spans 17 amino acids. In nucleotides, the CDR3 is TGCGCCAGCAGCCTCGGAGCACTATCCGTCTCTGGAAACACCATATATTTT. Translating it yields CASSLGALSVSGNTIYF.